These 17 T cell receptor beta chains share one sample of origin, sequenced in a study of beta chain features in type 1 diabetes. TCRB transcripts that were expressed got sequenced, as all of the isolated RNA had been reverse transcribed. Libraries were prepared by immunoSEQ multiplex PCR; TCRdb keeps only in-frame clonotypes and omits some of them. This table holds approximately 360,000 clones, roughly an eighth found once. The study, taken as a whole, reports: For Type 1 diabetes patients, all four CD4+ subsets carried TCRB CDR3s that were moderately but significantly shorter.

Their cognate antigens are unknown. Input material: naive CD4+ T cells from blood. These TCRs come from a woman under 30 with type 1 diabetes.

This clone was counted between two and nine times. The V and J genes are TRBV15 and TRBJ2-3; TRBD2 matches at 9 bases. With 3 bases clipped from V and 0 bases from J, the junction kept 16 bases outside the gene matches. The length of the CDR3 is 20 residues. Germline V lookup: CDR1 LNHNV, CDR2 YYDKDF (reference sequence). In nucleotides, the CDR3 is TGTGCCACCAGCAGCTACCTAGGGCGGGGGGGGATGTCTAGCACAGATACGCAGTATTTT. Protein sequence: CATSSYLGRGGMSSTDTQYF.

CDR3 DNA: TGTGCCAGCAGTACACCGACTAGCGGGCCACCCACCCAGTACTTC. This gives the protein CASSTPTSGPPTQYF. This chain uses TRBV27 with TRBJ2-5, with 10 bases lining up with TRBD2. With V trimmed by 5 bases and J by 8 bases, 11 bases remained unmatched. The CDR3 contains 15 residues. CDR1 and CDR2 (germline): MNHEY, SMNVEV (reference sequence).

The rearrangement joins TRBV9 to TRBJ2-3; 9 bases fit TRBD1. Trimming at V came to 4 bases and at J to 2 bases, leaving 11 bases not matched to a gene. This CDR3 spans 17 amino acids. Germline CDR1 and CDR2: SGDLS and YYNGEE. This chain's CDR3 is CASSPIAGTGFTDTQYF. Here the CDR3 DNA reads TGTGCCAGCAGCCCCATCGCCGGGACAGGGTTCACAGATACGCAGTATTTT.

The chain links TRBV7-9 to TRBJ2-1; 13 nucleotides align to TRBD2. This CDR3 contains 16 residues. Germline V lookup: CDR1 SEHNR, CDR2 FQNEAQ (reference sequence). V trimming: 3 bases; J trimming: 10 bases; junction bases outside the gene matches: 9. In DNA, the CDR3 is TGTGCCAGCAGCTTTGAACTAGCGGGAGGGCCGCGCGAGCAGTTCTTC. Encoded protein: CASSFELAGGPREQFF.

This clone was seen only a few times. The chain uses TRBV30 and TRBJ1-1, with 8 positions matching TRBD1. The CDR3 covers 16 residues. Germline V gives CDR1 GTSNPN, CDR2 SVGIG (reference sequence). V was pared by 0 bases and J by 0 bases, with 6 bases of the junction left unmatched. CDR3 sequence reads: CAWSVKGRGLNTEAFF. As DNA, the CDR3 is TGTGCCTGGAGTGTAAAGGGCAGGGGGCTGAACACTGAAGCTTTCTTT.

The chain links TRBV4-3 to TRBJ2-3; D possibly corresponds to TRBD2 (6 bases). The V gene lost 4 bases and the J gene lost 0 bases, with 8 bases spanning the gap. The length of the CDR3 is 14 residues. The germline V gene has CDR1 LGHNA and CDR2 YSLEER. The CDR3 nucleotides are TGCGCCAGCAGCCGACGGGGGAGCACAGATACGCAGTATTTT. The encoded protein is CASSRRGSTDTQYF.

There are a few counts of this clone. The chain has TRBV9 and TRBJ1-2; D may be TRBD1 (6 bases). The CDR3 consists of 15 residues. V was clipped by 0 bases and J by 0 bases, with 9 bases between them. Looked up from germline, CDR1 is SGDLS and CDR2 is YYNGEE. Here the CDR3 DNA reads TGTGCCAGCAGCGTAGATCAGGGGCCTAACTATGGCTACACCTTC. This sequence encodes CASSVDQGPNYGYTF.

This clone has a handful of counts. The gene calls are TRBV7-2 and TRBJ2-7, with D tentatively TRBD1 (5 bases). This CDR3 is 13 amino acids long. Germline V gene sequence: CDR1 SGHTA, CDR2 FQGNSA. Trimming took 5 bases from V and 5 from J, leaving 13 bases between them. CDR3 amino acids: CASSPQGSHEQYF. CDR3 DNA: TGTGCCAGCAGCCCCCAGGGAAGCCACGAGCAGTACTTC. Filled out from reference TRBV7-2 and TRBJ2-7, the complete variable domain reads GAGVSQSPSNKVTEKGKDVELRCDPISGHTALYWYRQSLGQGLEFLIYFQGNSAPDKSGLPSDRFSAERTGGSVSTLTIQRTQQEDSAVYLCASSPQGSHEQYFGPGTRLTVT.

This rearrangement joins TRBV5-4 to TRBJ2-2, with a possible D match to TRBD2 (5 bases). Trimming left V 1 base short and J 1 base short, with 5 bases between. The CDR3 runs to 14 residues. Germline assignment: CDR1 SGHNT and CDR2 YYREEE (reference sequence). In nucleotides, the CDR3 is TGTGCCAGCAGCTTGCGGGGGAACACCGGGGAGCTGTTTTTT. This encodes CASSLRGNTGELFF.

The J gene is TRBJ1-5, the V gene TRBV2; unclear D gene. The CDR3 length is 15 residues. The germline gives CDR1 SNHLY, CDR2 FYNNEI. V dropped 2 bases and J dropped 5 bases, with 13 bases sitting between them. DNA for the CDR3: TGTGCCAGCAGTGAATTAGTTGGGCGCCATCAGCCCCAGCATTTT. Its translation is CASSELVGRHQPQHF. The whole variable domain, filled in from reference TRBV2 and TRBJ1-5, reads EPEVTQTPSHQVTQMGQEVILRCVPISNHLYFYWYRQILGQKVEFLVSFYNNEISEKSEIFDDQFSVERPDGSNFTLKIRSTKLEDSAMYFCASSELVGRHQPQHFGDGTRLSIL.

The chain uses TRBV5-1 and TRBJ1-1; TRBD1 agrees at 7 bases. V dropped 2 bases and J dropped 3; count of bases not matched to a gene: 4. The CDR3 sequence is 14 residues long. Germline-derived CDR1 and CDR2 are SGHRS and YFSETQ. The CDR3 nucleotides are TGCGCCAGCAGCTTTCAACAGGGGTACACTGAAGCTTTCTTT. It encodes CASSFQQGYTEAFF.

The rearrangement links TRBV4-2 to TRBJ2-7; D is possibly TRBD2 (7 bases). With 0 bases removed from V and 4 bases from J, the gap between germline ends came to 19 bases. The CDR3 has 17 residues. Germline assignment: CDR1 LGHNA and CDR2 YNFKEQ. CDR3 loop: CASSQDRGLAVGYEQYF. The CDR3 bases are TGTGCCAGCAGCCAAGACCGGGGGCTAGCGGTCGGATACGAGCAGTACTTC.

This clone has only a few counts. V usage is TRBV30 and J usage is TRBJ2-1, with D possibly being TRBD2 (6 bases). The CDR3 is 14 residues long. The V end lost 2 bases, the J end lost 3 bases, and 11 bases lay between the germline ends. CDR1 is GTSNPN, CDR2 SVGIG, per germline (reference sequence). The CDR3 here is CAWSRDWGYNEQFF. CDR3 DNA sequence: TGTGCCTGGAGTAGGGACTGGGGCTACAATGAGCAGTTCTTC.

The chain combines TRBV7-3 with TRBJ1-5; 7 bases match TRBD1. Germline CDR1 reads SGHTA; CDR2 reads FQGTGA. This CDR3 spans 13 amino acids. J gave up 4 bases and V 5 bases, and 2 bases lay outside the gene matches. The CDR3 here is CASSLTGNQPQHF. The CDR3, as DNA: TGTGCCAGCAGCCTGACAGGGAATCAGCCCCAGCATTTT.

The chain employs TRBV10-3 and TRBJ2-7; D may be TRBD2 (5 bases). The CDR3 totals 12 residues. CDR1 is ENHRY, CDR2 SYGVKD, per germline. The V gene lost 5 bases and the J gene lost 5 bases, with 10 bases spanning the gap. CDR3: CAISPRRDEQYF. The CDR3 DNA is TGTGCCATCAGTCCTAGGCGGGACGAGCAGTACTTC.

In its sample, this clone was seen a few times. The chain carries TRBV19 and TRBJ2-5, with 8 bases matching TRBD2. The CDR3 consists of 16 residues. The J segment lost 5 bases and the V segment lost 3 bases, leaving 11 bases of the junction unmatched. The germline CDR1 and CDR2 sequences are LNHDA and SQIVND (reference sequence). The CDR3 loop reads CASSMHSGGQRETQYF. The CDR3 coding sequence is TGTGCCAGTAGTATGCACAGCGGGGGCCAGAGGGAGACCCAGTACTTC.

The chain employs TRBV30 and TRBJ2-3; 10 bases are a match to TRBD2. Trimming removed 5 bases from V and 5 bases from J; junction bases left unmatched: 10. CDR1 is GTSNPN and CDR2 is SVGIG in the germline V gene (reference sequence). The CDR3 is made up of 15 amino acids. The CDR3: CAWAEKAGGKDTQYF. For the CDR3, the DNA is TGTGCCTGGGCCGAAAAAGCGGGAGGGAAAGATACGCAGTATTTT.